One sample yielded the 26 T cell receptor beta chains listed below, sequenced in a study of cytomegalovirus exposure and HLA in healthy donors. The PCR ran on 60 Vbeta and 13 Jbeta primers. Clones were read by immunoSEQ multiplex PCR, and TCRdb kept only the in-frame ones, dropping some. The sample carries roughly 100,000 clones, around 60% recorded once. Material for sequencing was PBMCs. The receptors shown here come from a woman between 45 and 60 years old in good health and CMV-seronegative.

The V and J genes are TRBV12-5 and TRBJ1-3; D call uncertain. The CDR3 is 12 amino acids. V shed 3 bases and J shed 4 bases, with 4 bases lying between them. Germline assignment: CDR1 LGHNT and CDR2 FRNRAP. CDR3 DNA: TGTGCTAGTGGTTTCTCGGGAAACACCATATATTTT. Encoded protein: CASGFSGNTIYF.

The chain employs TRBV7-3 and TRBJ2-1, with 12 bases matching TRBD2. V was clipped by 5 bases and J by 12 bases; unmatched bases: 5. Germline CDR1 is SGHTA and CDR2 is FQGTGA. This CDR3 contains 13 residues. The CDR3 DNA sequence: TGTGCCAGCAGCGCGACTAGCGGGAGCGGGCAGTTCTTC. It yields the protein CASSATSGSGQFF.

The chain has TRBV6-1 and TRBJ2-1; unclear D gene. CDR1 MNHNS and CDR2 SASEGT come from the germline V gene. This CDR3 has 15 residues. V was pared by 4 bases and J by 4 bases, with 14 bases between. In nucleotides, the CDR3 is TGTGCCAGCAGTGGAGGTCCAAATGCTTACAATGAGCAGTTCTTC. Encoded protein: CASSGGPNAYNEQFF.

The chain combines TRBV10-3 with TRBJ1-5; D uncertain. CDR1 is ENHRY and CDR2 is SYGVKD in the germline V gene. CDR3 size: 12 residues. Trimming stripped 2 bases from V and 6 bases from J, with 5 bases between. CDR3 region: CAISEGLQPQHF. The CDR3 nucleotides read TGTGCCATCAGTGAGGGGCTTCAGCCCCAGCATTTT.

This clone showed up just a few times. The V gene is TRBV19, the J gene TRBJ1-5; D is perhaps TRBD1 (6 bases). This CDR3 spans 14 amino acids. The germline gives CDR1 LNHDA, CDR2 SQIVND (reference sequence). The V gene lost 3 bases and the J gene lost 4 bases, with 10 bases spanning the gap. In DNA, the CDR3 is TGTGCCAGTAGTATTACAGGGCGGAATCAGCCCCAGCATTTT. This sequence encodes CASSITGRNQPQHF. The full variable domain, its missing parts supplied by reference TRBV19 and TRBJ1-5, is DGGITQSPKYLFRKEGQNVTLSCEQNLNHDAMYWYRQDPGQGLRLIYYSQIVNDFQKGDIAEGYSVSREKKESFPLTVTSAQKNPTAFYLCASSITGRNQPQHFGDGTRLSIL.

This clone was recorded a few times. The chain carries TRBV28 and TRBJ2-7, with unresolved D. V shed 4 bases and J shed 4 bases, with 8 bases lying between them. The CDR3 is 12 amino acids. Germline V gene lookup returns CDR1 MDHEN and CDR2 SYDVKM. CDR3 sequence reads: CASSSTLYEQYF. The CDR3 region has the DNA TGTGCCAGCAGTTCTACTTTGTACGAGCAGTACTTC.

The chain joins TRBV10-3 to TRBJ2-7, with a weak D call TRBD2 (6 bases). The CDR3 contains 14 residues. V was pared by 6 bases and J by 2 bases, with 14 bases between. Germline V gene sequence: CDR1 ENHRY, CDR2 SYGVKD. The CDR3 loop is CAIRGVGGAYEQYF. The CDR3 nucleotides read TGTGCCATCAGGGGGGTGGGGGGAGCCTACGAGCAGTACTTC.

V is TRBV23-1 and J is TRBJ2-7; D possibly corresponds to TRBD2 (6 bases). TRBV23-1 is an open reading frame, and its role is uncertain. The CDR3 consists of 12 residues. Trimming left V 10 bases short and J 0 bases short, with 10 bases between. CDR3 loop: CATGLTSYEQYF. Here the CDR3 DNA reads TGCGCCACGGGACTTACCTCCTACGAGCAGTACTTC.

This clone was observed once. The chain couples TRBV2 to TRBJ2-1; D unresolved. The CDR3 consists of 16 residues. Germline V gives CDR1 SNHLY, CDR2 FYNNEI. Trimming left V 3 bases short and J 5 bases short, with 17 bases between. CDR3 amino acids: CASSDPTPPGDNEQFF. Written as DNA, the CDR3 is TGTGCCAGCAGTGACCCAACACCGCCGGGTGACAATGAGCAGTTCTTC.

The CDR3 nucleotides read TGTGCCAGCAGCTTAACTTACGAGCAGTACTTC. This sequence encodes CASSLTYEQYF. The J gene is TRBJ2-7, the V gene TRBV7-2; no reliable D call. CDR1 and CDR2 from the germline V gene are SGHTA and FQGNSA. This CDR3 spans 11 amino acids. The V and J ends lost 2 bases and 4 bases respectively, with 3 bases between them.

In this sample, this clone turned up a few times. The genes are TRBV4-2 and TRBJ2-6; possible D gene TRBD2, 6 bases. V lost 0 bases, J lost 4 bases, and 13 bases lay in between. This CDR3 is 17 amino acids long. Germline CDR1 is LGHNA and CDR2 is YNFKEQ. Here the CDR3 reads CASSQDRGGTGANVLTF. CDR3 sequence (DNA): TGTGCCAGCAGCCAAGATCGGGGCGGGACCGGGGCCAACGTCCTGACTTTC.

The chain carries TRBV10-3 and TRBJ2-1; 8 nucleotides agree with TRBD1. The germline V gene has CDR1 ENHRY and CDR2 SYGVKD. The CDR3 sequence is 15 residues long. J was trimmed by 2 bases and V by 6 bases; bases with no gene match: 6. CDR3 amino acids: CAIRERTGPYNEQFF. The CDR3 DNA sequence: TGTGCCATCAGAGAACGGACAGGGCCCTACAATGAGCAGTTCTTC.

CDR3 sequence reads: CASKEGLITYEQYF. The CDR3 region has the DNA TGTGCCAGCAAGGAGGGACTAATTACCTACGAGCAGTACTTC. The rearrangement joins TRBV6-6 to TRBJ2-7; 7 bases agree with TRBD2. The germline gives CDR1 MNHNY, CDR2 SVGAGI (reference sequence). The V and J ends lost 7 bases and 2 bases, in that order; junction bases with no gene match: 8. The CDR3 covers 14 residues.

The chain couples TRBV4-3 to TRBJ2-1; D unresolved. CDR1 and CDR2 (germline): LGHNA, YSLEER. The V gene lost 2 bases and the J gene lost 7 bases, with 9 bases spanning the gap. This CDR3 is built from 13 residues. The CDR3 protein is CASSQLSVNEQFF. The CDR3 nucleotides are TGCGCCAGCAGCCAACTATCCGTTAATGAGCAGTTCTTC.

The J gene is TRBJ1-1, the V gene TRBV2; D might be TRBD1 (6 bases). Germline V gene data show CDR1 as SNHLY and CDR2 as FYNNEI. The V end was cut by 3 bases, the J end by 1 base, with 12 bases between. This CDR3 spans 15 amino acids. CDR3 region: CASSDMGAGNTEAFF. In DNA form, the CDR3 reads TGTGCCAGCAGTGATATGGGGGCGGGGAACACTGAAGCTTTCTTT.

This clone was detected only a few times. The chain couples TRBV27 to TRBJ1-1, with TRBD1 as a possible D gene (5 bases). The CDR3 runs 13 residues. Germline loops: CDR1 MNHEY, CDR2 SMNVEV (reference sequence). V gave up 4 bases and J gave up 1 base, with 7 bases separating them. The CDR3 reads CASSSGKNTEAFF. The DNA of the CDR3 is TGTGCCAGCAGTTCAGGGAAGAACACTGAAGCTTTCTTT.

CDR3 region: CASSRGGQYAETQYF. CDR3 DNA sequence: TGCGCCAGCAGCCGAGGCGGACAGTACGCAGAGACCCAGTACTTC. This sequence joins TRBV4-1 and TRBJ2-5; weak D call: TRBD1 (6 bases). The V gene lost 4 bases and the J gene lost 4 bases, with 16 bases spanning the gap. CDR1 is MGHRA and CDR2 is YSYEKL in the germline V gene. The CDR3 covers 15 residues.

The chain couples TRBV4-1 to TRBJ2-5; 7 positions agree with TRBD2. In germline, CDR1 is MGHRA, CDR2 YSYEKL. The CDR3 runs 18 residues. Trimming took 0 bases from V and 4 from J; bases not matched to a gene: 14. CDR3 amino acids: CASSQEWGGGGFVETQYF. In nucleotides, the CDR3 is TGCGCCAGCAGCCAAGAGTGGGGCGGGGGAGGGTTTGTAGAGACCCAGTACTTC.

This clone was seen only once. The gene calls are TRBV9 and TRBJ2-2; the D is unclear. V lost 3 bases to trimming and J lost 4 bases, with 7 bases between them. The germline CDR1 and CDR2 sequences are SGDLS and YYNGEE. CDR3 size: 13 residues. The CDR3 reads CASSGLSTGELFF. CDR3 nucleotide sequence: TGTGCCAGCAGCGGTCTGAGCACCGGGGAGCTGTTTTTT.

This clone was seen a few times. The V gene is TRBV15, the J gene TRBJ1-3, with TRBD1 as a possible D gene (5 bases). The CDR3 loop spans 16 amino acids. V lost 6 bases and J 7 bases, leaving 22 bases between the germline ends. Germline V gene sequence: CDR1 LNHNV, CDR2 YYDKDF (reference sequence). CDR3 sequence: CATSYGGGGRRNTIYF. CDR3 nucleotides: TGTGCCACCAGTTACGGTGGGGGGGGAAGACGGAACACCATATATTTT.

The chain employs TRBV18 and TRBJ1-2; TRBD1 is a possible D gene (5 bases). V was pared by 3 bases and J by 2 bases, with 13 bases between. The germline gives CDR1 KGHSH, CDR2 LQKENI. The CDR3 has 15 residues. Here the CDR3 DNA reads TGTGCCAGCTCACCGGGGCACAAAGGAAACTATGGCTACACCTTC. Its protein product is CASSPGHKGNYGYTF. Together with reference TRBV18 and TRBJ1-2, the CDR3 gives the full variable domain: NAGVMQNPRHLVRRRGQEARLRCSPMKGHSHVYWYRQLPEEGLKFMVYLQKENIIDESGMPKERFSAEFPKEGPSILRIQQVVRGDSAAYFCASSPGHKGNYGYTFGSGTRLTVV.

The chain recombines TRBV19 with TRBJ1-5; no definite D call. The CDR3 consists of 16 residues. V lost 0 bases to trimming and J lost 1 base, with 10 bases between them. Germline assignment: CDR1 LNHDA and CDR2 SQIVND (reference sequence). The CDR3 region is CASSIDPGTSNQPQHF. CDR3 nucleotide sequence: TGTGCCAGTAGTATAGATCCAGGCACGAGCAATCAGCCCCAGCATTTT. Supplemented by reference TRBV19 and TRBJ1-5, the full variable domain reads DGGITQSPKYLFRKEGQNVTLSCEQNLNHDAMYWYRQDPGQGLRLIYYSQIVNDFQKGDIAEGYSVSREKKESFPLTVTSAQKNPTAFYLCASSIDPGTSNQPQHFGDGTRLSIL.

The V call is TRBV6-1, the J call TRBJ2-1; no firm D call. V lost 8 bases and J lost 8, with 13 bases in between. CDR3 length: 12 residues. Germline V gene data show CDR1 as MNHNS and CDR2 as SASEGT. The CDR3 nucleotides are TGTGCCAGCGCCCCGCGCCGTGATGAGCAGTTCTTC. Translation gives CASAPRRDEQFF.

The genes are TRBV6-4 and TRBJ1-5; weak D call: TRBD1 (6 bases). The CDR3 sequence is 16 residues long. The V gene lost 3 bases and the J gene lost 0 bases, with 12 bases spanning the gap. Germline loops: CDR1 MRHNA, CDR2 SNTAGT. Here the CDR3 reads CASSEPQGYSNQPQHF. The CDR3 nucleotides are TGTGCCAGCAGTGAGCCACAGGGATATAGCAATCAGCCCCAGCATTTT.

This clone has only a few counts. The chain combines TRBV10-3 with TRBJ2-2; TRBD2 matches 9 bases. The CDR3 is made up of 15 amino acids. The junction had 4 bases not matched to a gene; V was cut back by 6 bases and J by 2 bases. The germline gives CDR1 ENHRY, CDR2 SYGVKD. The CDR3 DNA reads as TGTGCCATCAGATCTAGCGGGGTAAACACCGGGGAGCTGTTTTTT. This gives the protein CAIRSSGVNTGELFF.

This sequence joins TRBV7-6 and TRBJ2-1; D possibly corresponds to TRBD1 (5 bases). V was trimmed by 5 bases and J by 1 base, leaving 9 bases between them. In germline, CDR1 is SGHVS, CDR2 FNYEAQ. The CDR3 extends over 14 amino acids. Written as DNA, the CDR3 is TGTGCCAGCAGCCCCGCAGGGTCCTACAATGAGCAGTTCTTC. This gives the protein CASSPAGSYNEQFF.